What follows are 23 T cell receptor beta chains derived from one specimen sequenced in a study of T cells of healthy individuals. TCRdb independently ran MiXCR on the 5' RACE reads; one entry per CDR3 protein. The sample yields over 95,000 distinct CDR3 sequences, 15% to 20% seen once. The receptors stem from a human donor in good health.

This clonotype was counted ten times or more. J is TRBJ2-1 and V is TRBV7-8, with TRBD1 matching over 7 bases. In germline, CDR1 is SGHVS, CDR2 FQNEAQ. V shed 5 bases and J 6 bases; nucleotides not matched to a gene: 13. The CDR3 runs to 16 residues. CDR3 DNA sequence: TGTGCCAGCAGCCAAACTCCGGGACAGATTATCAATGAGCAGTTCTTC. This sequence encodes CASSQTPGQIINEQFF.

This clonotype has just a few counts. J is TRBJ2-3 and V is TRBV6-6; 11 nucleotides agree with TRBD2. Losses at the gene ends were 6 bases for V and 1 base for J; bases not matched to a gene: 6. The length of the CDR3 is 16 residues. Germline values: CDR1 MNHNY, CDR2 SVGAGI (reference sequence). The CDR3 protein is CASRPQLAGGTDTQYF. For the CDR3, the DNA is TGTGCCAGCAGACCCCAACTAGCGGGGGGCACAGATACGCAGTATTTT.

This clonotype was picked up a small number of times. The J gene is TRBJ2-2, the V gene TRBV7-9; tentatively, D is TRBD1 (5 bases). In germline, CDR1 is SEHNR, CDR2 FQNEAQ (reference sequence). This CDR3 has 15 amino acids. V lost 1 base and J 1 base, leaving 7 bases between the germline ends. CDR3 sequence (DNA): TGTGCCAGCAGCTTAGAAGGGGTGAACACCGGGGAGCTGTTTTTT. Translation gives CASSLEGVNTGELFF.

Ten or more counts support this clonotype. V is TRBV29-1 and J is TRBJ2-3; D is ambiguous. This CDR3 has 10 residues. The V gene lost 7 bases and the J gene lost 9 bases, with 11 bases spanning the gap. Looked up from germline, CDR1 is SQVTM and CDR2 is ANQGSEA. CDR3 residues: CSAVSGTQYF. The CDR3 coding sequence is TGCAGCGCGGTCTCGGGCACGCAGTATTTT.

The chain is built from TRBV11-2 and TRBJ2-5, with D hard to call. The V end was cut by 2 bases, the J end by 2 bases, with 9 bases between. The CDR3 extends over 14 amino acids. Germline loops: CDR1 SGHAT, CDR2 FQNNGV. CDR3 DNA: TGTGCCAGCAGCTTACCAGGTGCACAAGAGACCCAGTACTTC. Translated, it gives CASSLPGAQETQYF.

The chain combines TRBV7-2 with TRBJ2-2; D uncertain. The germline CDR1 and CDR2 sequences are SGHTA and FQGNSA. V dropped 1 base and J dropped 1 base, with 7 bases sitting between them. This CDR3 is built from 15 residues. CDR3: CASSLGGLNTGELFF. In nucleotides, the CDR3 is TGTGCCAGCAGCTTAGGGGGTTTGAACACCGGGGAGCTGTTTTTT.

A remark on this clonotype: Since the CDR3 does not end with the conserved phenylalanine or tryptophan, this likely comes from a read error. The chain couples TRBV9 to TRBJ2-3; no firm D call. The CDR3 is 13 residues long. Germline V gene sequence: CDR1 SGDLS, CDR2 YYNGEE. Trimming removed 0 bases from V and 2 bases from J, with 4 bases in between. The CDR3: CASSVGDTDTQYL. The CDR3 DNA sequence: TGTGCCAGCAGCGTAGGGGACACAGATACGCAGTATCTT.

As for this clonotype: This may be a read error, as it is one base from a much larger clone. The genes are TRBV7-9 and TRBJ1-5; unclear D gene. Looked up from germline, CDR1 is SEHNR and CDR2 is FQNEAQ (reference sequence). The CDR3 runs to 12 residues. Trimming cost V 1 base and J 3 bases, with 1 base left between them. The CDR3 bases are TGTGCCAGCAGCTTAGACAATCAGCCCCAGCATTTT. As protein: CASSLDNQPQHF.

The rearrangement uses TRBV19 and TRBJ2-2; weak D call: TRBD1 (6 bases). This CDR3 is 14 amino acids long. V was clipped by 2 bases and J by 5 bases, with 9 bases between them. In germline, CDR1 is LNHDA, CDR2 SQIVND (reference sequence). In DNA form, the CDR3 reads TGTGCCAGTAGTATACCGACAGGAACCGGGGAGCTGTTTTTT. This translates into CASSIPTGTGELFF.

There are many counts of this clonotype. The V and J genes are TRBV7-6 and TRBJ1-4; D not certain. Germline V CDR1 and CDR2: SGHVS, FNYEAQ. The CDR3 consists of 14 residues. With 3 bases removed from V and 0 bases from J, the gap between germline ends came to 5 bases. The CDR3 DNA reads as TGTGCCAGCAGCTTCGTTGCAACTAATGAAAAACTGTTTTTT. This encodes CASSFVATNEKLFF.

The J gene is TRBJ1-2, the V gene TRBV4-3; TRBD1 might be the D (6 bases). V dropped 4 bases and J dropped 4 bases, with 16 bases sitting between them. Germline V gene sequence: CDR1 LGHNA, CDR2 YSLEER. The CDR3 consists of 15 residues. As DNA, the CDR3 is TGCGCCAGCAGCCGAGTGACAGGCGGGACCTATGGCTACACCTTC. This translates into CASSRVTGGTYGYTF.

The table lists this clonotype with many counts. The chain uses TRBV3-1 and TRBJ1-3; D gene unclear. The CDR3 extends over 13 amino acids. Trimming took off 3 bases at V and 5 bases at J, with 8 bases between the two ends. Per the germline V gene, CDR1 is LGHDT and CDR2 is YNNKEL (reference sequence). The CDR3 protein is CASSQILRNTIYF. In DNA, the CDR3 is TGTGCCAGCAGCCAGATTTTGAGAAACACCATATATTTT. The full variable domain, its missing parts supplied by reference TRBV3-1 and TRBJ1-3, is DTAVSQTPKYLVTQMGNDKSIKCEQNLGHDTMYWYKQDSKKFLKIMFSYNNKELIINETVPNRFSPKSPDKAHLNLHINSLELGDSAVYFCASSQILRNTIYFGEGSWLTVV.

The gene calls are TRBV7-2 and TRBJ1-1; D gene unclear. The CDR3 runs to 14 residues. V was cut by 6 bases and J by 5 bases, with 16 bases left in between. Per germline, CDR1 SGHTA and CDR2 FQGNSA. Written as DNA, the CDR3 is TGTGCCAGCAGATCCTCGGGTCGGGGAACTGAAGCTTTCTTT. Protein product: CASRSSGRGTEAFF.

This clonotype has just a few counts. The V call is TRBV14, the J call TRBJ2-5, with D unclear. CDR3 length equals 17 residues. V was cut by 4 bases and J by 4 bases, with 22 bases left in between. Germline assignment: CDR1 SGHDN and CDR2 FVKESK. The CDR3 nucleotides read TGTGCCAGCAGCCCCCGTCGGGCAGTGACATCGGGAGAGACCCAGTACTTC. Amino acid sequence: CASSPRRAVTSGETQYF.

The table lists this clonotype with many counts. This chain uses TRBV4-1 with TRBJ2-2, with D uncertain. This CDR3 has 15 amino acids. Germline assignment: CDR1 MGHRA and CDR2 YSYEKL. V shed 4 bases and J shed 7 bases, with 16 bases lying between them. In DNA form, the CDR3 reads TGCGCCAGCAGCCCAAAAGCCCAGCTGGGCGGGGAGCTGTTTTTT. Translated: CASSPKAQLGGELFF.

The V gene is TRBV7-9, the J gene TRBJ1-4; D gene uncertain. V was shortened by 10 bases and J by 0 bases, with 9 bases between the two germline ends. This CDR3 is built from 13 residues. CDR1 and CDR2 (germline): SEHNR, FQNEAQ (reference sequence). The CDR3, as DNA: TGTGCCATCCGGGAGGCAACTAATGAAAAACTGTTTTTT. This translates into CAIREATNEKLFF.

The chain couples TRBV20-1 to TRBJ1-1; D might be TRBD1 (5 bases). The CDR3 contains 12 residues. Trimming took off 5 bases at V and 4 bases at J, with 11 bases between the two ends. The V gene's germline CDR1 is DFQATT and CDR2 SNEGSKA (reference sequence). The DNA of the CDR3 is TGCAGTGCTGATGGGGGGTCCACTGAAGCTTTCTTT. Its protein product is CSADGGSTEAFF.

This clonotype was observed at least ten times. The chain uses TRBV7-3 and TRBJ1-2; 8 bases match TRBD1. Trimming at V came to 5 bases and at J to 3 bases, leaving 2 bases not matched to a gene. The CDR3 contains 13 residues. CDR1 and CDR2 from the germline V gene are SGHTA and FQGTGA. CDR3 in DNA: TGTGCCAGCAGCCCGACAGGGGACTATGGCTACACCTTC. This codes for CASSPTGDYGYTF.

The J gene is TRBJ1-6, the V gene TRBV7-2; no reliable D call. CDR3 size: 15 residues. V lost 2 bases and J lost 7, with 12 bases in between. Germline V lookup: CDR1 SGHTA, CDR2 FQGNSA. The CDR3 DNA is TGTGCCAGCAGCTTATTGGGCAGGTCCAATTCACCCCTCCACTTT. It translates to CASSLLGRSNSPLHF.

Note on this clonotype: Relative to the germline gene, one junction end is altered; a read error may explain this. The V and J genes are TRBV27 and TRBJ2-4, with D uncertain. The CDR3 runs to 8 residues. Germline-derived CDR1 and CDR2 are MNHEY and SMNVEV (reference sequence). The DNA of the CDR3 is TGTACCAGCAGTTTAGAGTACTTC. Protein: CTSSLEYF.

This chain links TRBV30 with TRBJ2-5; weak D call: TRBD2 (5 bases). The CDR3 has 13 residues. Germline V gene data show CDR1 as GTSNPN and CDR2 as SVGIG (reference sequence). Trimming took off 3 bases at V and 2 bases at J, with 10 bases between the two ends. CDR3 DNA sequence: TGTGCCTGGAGGGTACCGGGACAAGAGACCCAGTACTTC. This sequence encodes CAWRVPGQETQYF.

This clonotype occurred a few times. The chain employs TRBV6-5 and TRBJ1-4; a possible D gene is TRBD1 (5 bases). V was trimmed by 7 bases and J by 5 bases, leaving 14 bases between them. Germline CDR1 reads MNHEY; CDR2 reads SVGAGI. CDR3 length equals 14 residues. The CDR3, as DNA: TGTGCCAGCAACAACCGGGGGGGGAATGAAAAACTGTTTTTT. Translating gives CASNNRGGNEKLFF.

This clonotype was picked up a small number of times. The chain combines TRBV7-9 with TRBJ2-7; 8 bases fit TRBD1. V dropped 7 bases and J dropped 3; count of bases not matched to a gene: 17. Per the germline V gene, CDR1 is SEHNR and CDR2 is FQNEAQ (reference sequence). This CDR3 has 17 residues. The CDR3 sequence is CASTGQGSSLLNYEQYF. Here the CDR3 DNA reads TGTGCCAGCACCGGACAGGGCTCTTCCCTTTTGAACTACGAGCAGTACTTC.